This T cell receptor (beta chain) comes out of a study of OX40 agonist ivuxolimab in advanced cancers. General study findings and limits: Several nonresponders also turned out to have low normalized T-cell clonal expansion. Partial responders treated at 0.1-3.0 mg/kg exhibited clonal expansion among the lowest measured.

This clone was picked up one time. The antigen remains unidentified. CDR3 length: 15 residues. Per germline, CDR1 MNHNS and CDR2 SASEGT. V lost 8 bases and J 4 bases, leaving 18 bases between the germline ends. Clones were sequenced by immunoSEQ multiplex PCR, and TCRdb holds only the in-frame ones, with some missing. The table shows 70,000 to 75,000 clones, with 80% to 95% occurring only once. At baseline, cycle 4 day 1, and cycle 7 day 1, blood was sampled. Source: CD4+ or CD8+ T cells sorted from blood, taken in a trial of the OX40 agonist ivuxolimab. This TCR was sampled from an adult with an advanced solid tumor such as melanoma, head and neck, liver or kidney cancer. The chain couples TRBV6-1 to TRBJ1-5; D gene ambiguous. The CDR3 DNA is TGTGCCAGCGGGCGGGCTCTCGGAGGGAATCAGCCCCAGCATTTT. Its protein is CASGRALGGNQPQHF.